This TCR beta chain was documented in a study of OX40 agonist ivuxolimab in advanced cancers. Across the study: Patients took ivuxolimab, an agonistic anti-OX40 (CD134) antibody. General study findings and limits: Some patients who did not respond also had low normalized T-cell clonal expansion.

Data came from immunoSEQ multiplex PCR; TCRdb stores just in-frame clones and leaves some out. This sample has roughly 60,000 clones, with roughly 90% found just once. As regards this clone: Its antigen is not known.

Germline V gene lookup returns CDR1 LNHNV and CDR2 YYDKDF (reference sequence). Trimming removed 0 bases from V and 1 base from J, with 9 bases in between. The CDR3 spans 15 residues. The sequence came from an adult with an advanced solid tumor such as melanoma, head and neck, liver or kidney cancer. V is TRBV15 and J is TRBJ1-1; D remains ambiguous. Sequenced material: CD4+ or CD8+ T cells sorted from blood, taken in a trial of the OX40 agonist ivuxolimab. The CDR3 here is CATSRDSGKNTEAFF. CDR3 DNA sequence: TGTGCCACCAGCAGAGATTCCGGCAAGAACACTGAAGCTTTCTTT.